The clone carrying this T cell receptor beta chain was recorded at least ten times. What it recognizes is unknown. This sample was included in a study of T cells in Graves' hyperthyroidism and ophthalmopathy. Study results and caveats: For ophthalmopathy, model prediction preceded onset by a median about 6.4 months. Within blood appeared most thyroid clonotypes that had expanded above 0.001.

V gave up 2 bases and J gave up 6 bases, with 11 bases separating them. Germline assignment: CDR1 SGHAT and CDR2 FQNNGV. This CDR3 spans 13 amino acids. Using RNA transcripts as the source, TCR beta CDR3 regions were amplified. HTBI primers were the set used in a first-round RT-PCR of the TCR CDR3. One entry per CDR3 protein results from TCRdb running MiXCR on the multiplex PCR reads. The profile covers roughly 570,000 distinct CDR3 sequences, with about 45% appearing a single time and roughly 19% taken by the ten largest. This TCR was recovered from an adult woman with Graves' disease, either hyperthyroidism or ophthalmopathy (not recorded which). The sequenced material came from peripheral blood or thyroid tissue (not recorded which). This sequence joins TRBV11-2 and TRBJ2-7; the D gene is possibly TRBD2 (5 bases). In DNA form, the CDR3 reads TGTGCCAGCAGCTTAAGAGGGATCGGCGAGCAGTACTTC. Its protein is CASSLRGIGEQYF.